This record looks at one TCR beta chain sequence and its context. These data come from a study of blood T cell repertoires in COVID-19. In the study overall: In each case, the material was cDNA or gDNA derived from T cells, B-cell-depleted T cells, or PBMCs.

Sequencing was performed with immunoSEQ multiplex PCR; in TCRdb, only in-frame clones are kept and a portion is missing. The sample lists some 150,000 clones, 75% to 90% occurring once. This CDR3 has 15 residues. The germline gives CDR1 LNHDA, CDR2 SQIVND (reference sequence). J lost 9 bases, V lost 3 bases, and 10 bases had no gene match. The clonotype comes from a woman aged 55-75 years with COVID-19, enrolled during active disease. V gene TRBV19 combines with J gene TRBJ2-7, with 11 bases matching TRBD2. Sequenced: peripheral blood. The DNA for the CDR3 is TGTGCCAGTAGTATCTCGACTAGCGGGGTCTATGCGCAGTACTTC. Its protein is CASSISTSGVYAQYF. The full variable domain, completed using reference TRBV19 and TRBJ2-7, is DGGITQSPKYLFRKEGQNVTLSCEQNLNHDAMYWYRQDPGQGLRLIYYSQIVNDFQKGDIAEGYSVSREKKESFPLTVTSAQKNPTAFYLCASSISTSGVYAQYFGPGTRLTVT.